This is a list of T cell receptor beta chains from one sample in a study of T cell responses to AZD1222 COVID-19 vaccine. Sequencing used immunoSEQ multiplex PCR; TCRdb keeps in-frame clones, though not all of them. The sample has approximately 100,000 clones, 87% seen once. The input for sequencing was peripheral blood, taken on day 0 of AZD1222 vaccination. All receptors derive from an adult in good health. Each CDR3 is given with its conserved first and last residue. The order of the fields is J gene, D gene, V gene, clone size, CDR3 protein, CDR3 DNA. A D gene is named only where the DNA matches it firmly. Size is stated for part of the rows, as once, few or many counts, or as a class when the clone is expanded.

TRBJ1-4,-,TRBV19,-,CASSISYPSITTNEKLFF,TGTGCCAGTAGTATATCATATCCGTCGATCACAACTAATGAAAAACTGTTTTTT
TRBJ2-2,-,TRBV19,-,CASSIGRAVAGELFF,TGTGCCAGTAGTATAGGGAGGGCCGTGGCGGGGGAGCTGTTTTTT
TRBJ1-1,-,TRBV5-1,-,CASSLEAGAMNTEAFF,TGCGCCAGCAGCTTGGAGGCAGGGGCCATGAACACTGAAGCTTTCTTT
TRBJ1-1,TRBD1,TRBV7-3,-,CASSHSGGTEAFF,TGTGCCAGCAGCCACTCAGGGGGGACTGAAGCTTTCTTT
TRBJ2-7,-,TRBV21-1,-,CASSKARQYEQYF,TGTGCCAGCAGCAAAGCGCGGCAGTACGAGCAGTACTTC
TRBJ1-5,-,TRBV6-1,-,CASSEGRAGNQPQHF,TGTGCCAGCAGTGAGGGCAGGGCGGGTAATCAGCCCCAGCATTTT
TRBJ1-5,-,TRBV6-5,once,CASRPPGASNQPQHF,TGTGCCAGCAGGCCGCCAGGGGCTAGCAATCAGCCCCAGCATTTT
TRBJ1-2,TRBD1,TRBV28,-,CASSLGQGVGYGYTF,TGTGCCAGCAGTTTAGGGCAGGGGGTAGGGTATGGCTACACCTTC
TRBJ2-5,-,TRBV27,-,CASSTLRRGHQETQYF,TGTGCCAGCAGCACACTCAGGCGGGGGCACCAAGAGACCCAGTACTTC
TRBJ1-1,-,TRBV6-2/TRBV6-3,few,CASSYPNGIEAFF,TGTGCCAGCAGTTACCCTAACGGGATTGAAGCTTTCTTT
TRBJ1-6,-,TRBV19,-,CASSIGADSPLHF,TGTGCCAGTAGTATAGGGGCAGATTCACCCCTCCACTTT
TRBJ1-4,-,TRBV6-1,-,CASREGGTANEKLFF,TGTGCCAGCAGAGAAGGAGGGACGGCTAATGAAAAACTGTTTTTT
TRBJ1-2,-,TRBV11-2,-,CASSFPPLSIILFHGYTF,TGTGCCAGCAGCTTTCCTCCACTCAGCATCATACTATTCCATGGCTACACCTTC
TRBJ1-2,-,TRBV7-8,-,CASSLVGGYGYTF,TGTGCCAGCAGCTTAGTGGGGGGCTATGGCTACACCTTC
TRBJ1-1,-,TRBV6-2/TRBV6-3,-,CASSFYRLNTEAFF,TGTGCCAGCAGTTTCTACAGACTCAACACTGAAGCTTTCTTT